Following are 10 T cell receptor beta chains from one sample sequenced in a study of breast tumors, draining lymph nodes, adjacent tissues. A single record per CDR3 protein comes from TCRdb applying MiXCR to the multiplex PCR reads. The data show roughly 7,000 distinct CDR3 sequences, roughly 44% seen once. The sequencing sample was made of tumor-adjacent breast tissue. These receptor sequences come from a female donor with breast cancer. Some clones in this sample may be carry-over from other donors' samples.

The J gene is TRBJ1-2, the V gene TRBV3-2; the D call TRBD1 from the table was never checked on the DNA. TRBV3-2 is a recognized pseudogene. The CDR3 runs to 12 residues. CDR3 region: CASLGDGYGYTF. In nucleotides, the CDR3 is TGTGCCAGCCTGGGGGATGGCTATGGCTACACCTTC.

This clonotype is deemed medium-sized. The rearrangement uses TRBV7-3 and TRBJ2-5, with 10 bases aligning to TRBD2. Germline assignment: CDR1 SGHTA and CDR2 FQGTGA. The CDR3 spans 15 residues. The V gene end was trimmed by 5 bases and the J gene end by 4 bases; junction bases not matched to a gene: 7. CDR3 sequence reads: CASSPSGSRRETQYF. The CDR3 DNA reads TGTGCCAGCAGCCCTAGCGGGAGTCGGAGAGAGACCCAGTACTTC.

The chain has TRBV5-1 and TRBJ2-3; 10 bases line up with TRBD2. CDR1 and CDR2 (germline): SGHRS, YFSETQ. There are 12 residues in the CDR3. Trimming cost V 6 bases and J 5 bases; bases outside gene matches: 0. The CDR3 is CASTSGRDTQYF. CDR3 bases: TGCGCCAGCACTAGCGGGAGAGATACGCAGTATTTT. The whole variable domain, remainder taken from reference TRBV5-1 and TRBJ2-3, is KAGVTQTPRYLIKTRGQQVTLSCSPISGHRSVSWYQQTPGQGLQFLFEYFSETQRNKGNFPGRFSGRQFSNSRSEMNVSTLELGDSALYLCASTSGRDTQYFGPGTRLTVL.

This clonotype ranks as large. This rearrangement joins TRBV20-1 to TRBJ2-7; the D gene is possibly TRBD2 (6 bases). The CDR3 length is 14 residues. V was trimmed by 0 bases and J by 1 base, leaving 10 bases between them. Germline CDR1 reads DFQATT; CDR2 reads SNEGSKA (reference sequence). CDR3: CSARDPTSSYEQYF. CDR3 sequence (DNA): TGCAGTGCTAGAGATCCGACTAGTTCCTACGAGCAGTACTTC.

This clonotype is termed medium-sized. The rearrangement links TRBV9 to TRBJ2-2, with 10 bases identical to TRBD1. The CDR3 is made up of 14 amino acids. Germline values: CDR1 SGDLS, CDR2 YYNGEE. V trimming: 3 bases; J trimming: 4 bases; junction bases outside the gene matches: 0. CDR3 sequence reads: CASSGTGGTGELFF. The DNA of the CDR3 is TGTGCCAGCAGCGGGACAGGGGGCACCGGGGAGCTGTTTTTT.

The V call is TRBV20-1, the J call TRBJ2-7; no firm D call. This CDR3 has 14 residues. V was pared by 1 base and J by 0 bases, with 10 bases between. Germline CDR1 DFQATT, CDR2 SNEGSKA (reference sequence). For the CDR3, the DNA is TGCAGTGCTAGAGTTTCCAGGTCCTCCTACGAGCAGTACTTC. Translated: CSARVSRSSYEQYF.

The J gene is TRBJ1-2, the V gene TRBV6-4; 11 bases map to TRBD1. Germline CDR1 reads MRHNA; CDR2 reads SNTAGT. The junction had 14 bases not matched to a gene; V was cut back by 1 base and J by 4 bases. The CDR3 covers 19 residues. The CDR3 coding sequence is TGTGCCAGCAGTGACTTCGGGTACAACCGGGACAGGGGGGGCTATGGCTACACCTTC. Translating gives CASSDFGYNRDRGGYGYTF.

This clonotype rates as medium-sized. The V gene is TRBV4-3, the J gene TRBJ1-2; the D gene is possibly TRBD1 (5 bases). V dropped 0 bases and J dropped 4 bases, with 9 bases sitting between them. The CDR3 length is 14 residues. Germline-derived CDR1 and CDR2 are LGHNA and YSLEER. CDR3 in amino acids: CASSQETGSYGYTF. The CDR3 DNA reads as TGCGCCAGCAGCCAAGAAACAGGTTCCTATGGCTACACCTTC.

The rearrangement links TRBV20-1 to TRBJ2-7; D uncertain. The V end lost 5 bases, the J end lost 0 bases, and 11 bases lay between the germline ends. Germline-derived CDR1 and CDR2 are DFQATT and SNEGSKA (reference sequence). This CDR3 spans 13 amino acids. Here the CDR3 DNA reads TGCAGTGCTCCCCCCGCAGACTCCTACGAGCAGTACTTC. Protein product: CSAPPADSYEQYF.

The chain joins TRBV7-6 to TRBJ2-5, with TRBD1 matching 7 bases. The J segment lost 2 bases and the V segment lost 0 bases, leaving 12 bases of the junction unmatched. Per germline, CDR1 SGHVS and CDR2 FNYEAQ. The CDR3 runs to 18 residues. In DNA, the CDR3 is TGTGCCAGCAGCTTAGCCCCAAAGACAGGGACGAAACAAGAGACCCAGTACTTC. Translation: CASSLAPKTGTKQETQYF.